The 2 T cell receptor beta chains below were found in one sample sequenced in a study of molecular identifiers for immune sequencing clone quantification. TCRdb re-called the PCR reads with MiXCR, one entry per CDR3 protein. The data show about 640,000 distinct CDR3 sequences, nearly 20% seen once. Sequencing was done on a sample of naive CD8+ T cells from blood, with Jurkat cell RNA spiked in. Subset of the sample: FACS-sorted CD8+CD4-CCR7+CD45RA+ naive T cells. All receptors come from a human donor in good health. Some libraries in this study had Jurkat cell RNA spiked in.

This clonotype was seen more than once but under ten times. The rearrangement uses TRBV4-1 and TRBJ2-1, with a tentative D call TRBD1 (5 bases). Germline lookup yields CDR1 MGHRA and CDR2 YSYEKL. The CDR3 consists of 16 residues. The V end was cut by 1 base, the J end by 0 bases, with 10 bases between. The CDR3 here is CASSQVEDSSYNEQFF. DNA of the CDR3: TGCGCCAGCAGCCAAGTAGAAGACAGCTCCTACAATGAGCAGTTCTTC.

This chain uses TRBV25-1 with TRBJ1-1; 11 positions agree with TRBD1. The CDR3 runs to 16 residues. Germline V CDR1 and CDR2: MGHDK, SYGVNS. J lost 8 bases, V lost 5 bases, and 13 bases had no gene match. The CDR3 DNA reads as TGTGCCAGCAGTACCAGGACAGGGGGCTCTGTAGGGGAAGCTTTCTTT. This translates into CASSTRTGGSVGEAFF.